This T cell receptor (beta chain) was documented in a study of siplizumab effects on memory and regulatory T cells. This clone was seen just once. Its specificity is not known. Whole-study results and caveats: Mapping to unstimulated subsets was achieved for only a minor fraction of alloreactive clones. It seemed that naive T cells were more diverse than memory cells and were major contributors to the alloresponse. Naive-or-memory phenotypes were unassignable for roughly 75-95% of proliferating CD4+ or CD8+ clones. Siplizumab gave mappable alloreactive CD4+ clones an average Treg-derived fraction of approximately 64%, against around 27% in controls.

The germline gives CDR1 SGHNT, CDR2 YYREEE (reference sequence). V gave up 1 base and J gave up 4 bases, with 12 bases separating them. This CDR3 is built from 15 residues. Libraries were prepared by immunoSEQ multiplex PCR; TCRdb keeps only in-frame clonotypes and omits some of them. The table has under 95,000 clones, around 94% seen once. The source material was non-Treg CD4+ T cells sorted from blood. The chain recombines TRBV5-4 with TRBJ2-1, with D unresolved. The TCR originated in a human donor in good health. CDR3 DNA: TGTGCCAGCAGCTTGTCAGGCACCTATTACAATGAGCAGTTCTTC. Residues: CASSLSGTYYNEQFF.